This T cell receptor beta chain was found in a study of CD8+ T cells in alopecia areata. Study outcomes and limitations: There were many expanded lesional clones persisting in scalp and blood during tofacitinib.

Extraction and reverse transcription of RNA yielded cDNA as the sequencing template. TCRdb's copy holds only in-frame clones and misses some; the assay was immunoSEQ multiplex PCR. The table lists around 190,000 clones, more than 55% of them singletons. Regarding treatment: oral pan-JAK inhibitor, 5-10 mg twice daily. Note on this clone: Its specificity is unknown.

This receptor was taken from a human donor with alopecia areata. Sequenced here: CD4+ T cells sorted from blood, sampled at week 4, from a patient treated with tofacitinib.

CDR3 in DNA: TGTGCCTGGAGCCCGGATGGTGACCAGCCCCAGCATTTT. Protein: CAWSPDGDQPQHF. The chain joins TRBV30 to TRBJ1-5; D is undetermined. The V and J ends lost 3 bases and 7 bases respectively, with 13 bases between them. Per germline, CDR1 GTSNPN and CDR2 SVGIG (reference sequence). The CDR3 contains 13 residues.